The 10 T cell receptor beta chains presented below share a single source sample, sequenced in a study of cytomegalovirus exposure and HLA in healthy donors. The PCR used 60 Vbeta and 13 Jbeta primers. Assay used: immunoSEQ multiplex PCR; TCRdb lists only in-frame clones, some missing. The sample has 95,000 to 150,000 clones; around 79% are singletons. The sample consisted of PBMCs. The receptors were gathered from a woman aged 40-49 years in good health and CMV-seronegative.

The V and J genes are TRBV5-1 and TRBJ2-2; 9 bases are a match to TRBD2. In germline, CDR1 is SGHRS, CDR2 YFSETQ. The junction had 6 bases not matched to a gene; V was cut back by 2 bases and J by 7 bases. The CDR3 length is 15 residues. The CDR3 bases are TGCGCCAGCAGCTTCCAAGCTAGCGGGGTCGGGGAGCTGTTTTTT. Encoded protein: CASSFQASGVGELFF.

This chain joins TRBV10-2 and TRBJ1-2; the match to TRBD1 covers 9 bases. This CDR3 has 15 amino acids. V shed 4 bases and J 4 bases; nucleotides not matched to a gene: 7. From germline, CDR1 is WSHSY and CDR2 SAAADI. The CDR3 sequence is CASSVGTGSRYGYTF. In nucleotides, the CDR3 is TGCGCCAGCAGTGTCGGGACAGGGAGCCGCTATGGCTACACCTTC.

The rearrangement links TRBV19 to TRBJ1-4; D gene uncertain. Deletions cut 5 bases from V and 3 bases from J, with 13 bases between. The CDR3 has 15 residues. The germline gives CDR1 LNHDA, CDR2 SQIVND (reference sequence). CDR3 bases: TGTGCCAGTAGTCCCCGACGGACTTCTAATGAAAAACTGTTTTTT. It encodes CASSPRRTSNEKLFF.

The chain is built from TRBV4-3 and TRBJ2-7; D possibly corresponds to TRBD2 (6 bases). This CDR3 has 18 amino acids. V was clipped by 0 bases and J by 3 bases, with 21 bases between them. Germline V lookup: CDR1 LGHNA, CDR2 YSLEER. CDR3 nucleotides: TGCGCCAGCAGCCAAGATCATAAGGGCGGGACGGGGCTCTACGAGCAGTACTTC. Protein sequence: CASSQDHKGGTGLYEQYF.

The gene calls are TRBV6-4 and TRBJ2-5; 7 bases align to TRBD1. The J call may be incorrect, as the DNA end agrees better with TRBJ2-7. Germline V gene data show CDR1 as MRHNA and CDR2 as SNTAGT. The CDR3 extends over 15 amino acids. In nucleotides, the CDR3 is TGTGCCAGCTCAAATAACAGGGGAATCTCCTACGAGCAGTACTTC. It translates to CASSNNRGISYEQYF.

This sequence joins TRBV21-1 and TRBJ1-5; the table's TRBD1 call for D was not verified on the DNA. TRBV21-1 has pseudogene status. CDR3 length: 16 amino acids. The CDR3 sequence: CASSKGGTGYNQPQHF. In nucleotides, the CDR3 is TGTGCCAGCAGCAAAGGTGGGACAGGCTACAATCAGCCCCAGCATTTT.

This clone was seen a handful of times. The chain combines TRBV6-1 with TRBJ1-5; D remains ambiguous. The V end was cut by 0 bases, the J end by 1 base, with 10 bases between. Germline values: CDR1 MNHNS, CDR2 SASEGT. The CDR3 length is 16 residues. The CDR3 loop reads CASSEAGTVSNQPQHF. The CDR3 bases are TGTGCCAGCAGTGAAGCTGGAACAGTGAGCAATCAGCCCCAGCATTTT.

This rearrangement joins TRBV6-5 to TRBJ1-6, with no clear D. The germline V gene encodes CDR1 MNHEY and CDR2 SVGAGI. With 7 bases removed from V and 6 bases from J, the gap between germline ends came to 10 bases. The CDR3 sequence is 13 residues long. CDR3 protein: CASKKEFNSPLHF. The CDR3 bases are TGTGCCAGCAAGAAGGAGTTTAATTCACCCCTCCACTTT.

This chain links TRBV6-1 with TRBJ1-1, with D perhaps matching TRBD1 (5 bases). V lost 5 bases and J 3 bases, leaving 16 bases between the germline ends. Germline-derived CDR1 and CDR2 are MNHNS and SASEGT. This CDR3 is 15 amino acids long. CDR3 in amino acids: CASSLYLQGHTEAFF. CDR3 coding DNA: TGTGCCAGCAGTCTCTATCTTCAGGGCCACACTGAAGCTTTCTTT.

J is TRBJ2-6 and V is TRBV6-1, with TRBD1 as a possible D gene (6 bases). The V end was cut by 0 bases, the J end by 2 bases, with 14 bases between. The germline CDR1 and CDR2 sequences are MNHNS and SASEGT. This CDR3 has 18 residues. The CDR3 nucleotides read TGTGCCAGCAGTGAAGCTGGCAGGGGCAGGGCTGGGGCCAACGTCCTGACTTTC. As protein: CASSEAGRGRAGANVLTF.